Listed here are 23 T cell receptor beta chains from one sample, sequenced in a study of control samples from healthy donors and cancer patients. Data came from immunoSEQ multiplex PCR; TCRdb stores just in-frame clones and leaves some out. The sample has around 200,000 clones, roughly 91% seen once. Sequenced material: blood. The receptors were gathered from a young man in good health.

The chain combines TRBV7-9 with TRBJ1-1, with no clear D. CDR3 length: 13 residues. The germline V and J ends were trimmed by 1 base and 6 bases, with 9 bases remaining between them. Germline V CDR1 and CDR2: SEHNR, FQNEAQ (reference sequence). The CDR3 region has the DNA TGTGCCAGCAGCTTAGAGGCCGGGGCTGAAGCTTTCTTT. Translated, it gives CASSLEAGAEAFF.

V is TRBV12-3 or TRBV12-4 and J is TRBJ1-3, with D unclear. The CDR3 spans 13 residues. Trimming took off 4 bases at V and 0 bases at J, with 4 bases between the two ends. The CDR3 DNA is TGTGCCAGCAGTTGGGACTCTGGAAACACCATATATTTT. This gives the protein CASSWDSGNTIYF.

The chain uses TRBV5-1 and TRBJ1-1, with D uncertain. The CDR3 is 14 amino acids. V lost 0 bases, J lost 1 base, and 7 bases lay in between. Germline lookup yields CDR1 SGHRS and CDR2 YFSETQ. CDR3 nucleotide sequence: TGCGCCAGCAGCTTGGAGGGCAGGAACACTGAAGCTTTCTTT. Its translation is CASSLEGRNTEAFF.

The chain links TRBV5-4 to TRBJ2-2, with TRBD2 matching 9 bases. Germline V gene sequence: CDR1 SGHNT, CDR2 YYREEE (reference sequence). Unmatched junction bases numbered 7, after V lost 4 bases and J lost 3 bases. This CDR3 comprises 16 residues. The CDR3 reads CASSPRRGGDTGELFF. In DNA form, the CDR3 reads TGTGCCAGCAGCCCCCGGCGGGGGGGCGACACCGGGGAGCTGTTTTTT.

This sequence joins TRBV30 and TRBJ2-3; 10 nucleotides align to TRBD2. CDR3 size: 15 residues. The germline V gene encodes CDR1 GTSNPN and CDR2 SVGIG (reference sequence). Trimming took 5 bases from V and 6 from J; bases not matched to a gene: 11. CDR3 amino acids: CAWSPRILAGDTQYF. Here the CDR3 DNA reads TGTGCCTGGTCACCCAGGATACTAGCGGGGGATACGCAGTATTTT. Full variable domain (rest looked up from reference TRBV30 and TRBJ2-3): SQTIHQWPATLVQPVGSPLSLECTVEGTSNPNLYWYRQAAGRGLQLLFYSVGIGQISSEVPQNLSASRPQDRQFILSSKKLLLSDSGFYLCAWSPRILAGDTQYFGPGTRLTVL.

The chain employs TRBV5-5 and TRBJ1-2; D is perhaps TRBD1 (5 bases). CDR1 is SGHKS and CDR2 is YYEKEE in the germline V gene (reference sequence). Trimming left V 3 bases short and J 5 bases short, with 14 bases between. CDR3 size: 14 residues. Written as DNA, the CDR3 is TGTGCCAGCAGCTCCCTCGGGGGGTATTATGGCTACACCTTC. Protein product: CASSSLGGYYGYTF.

V usage is TRBV2 and J usage is TRBJ2-3; possible D gene TRBD1, 6 bases. From germline, CDR1 is SNHLY and CDR2 FYNNEI. The V and J ends lost 9 bases and 0 bases respectively, with 13 bases between them. The CDR3 runs to 14 residues. CDR3 sequence: CARKDRFSTDTQYF. The CDR3 DNA sequence: TGTGCCAGAAAAGACAGGTTTAGCACAGATACGCAGTATTTT.

V usage is TRBV11-2 and J usage is TRBJ2-7; maybe TRBD2 (5 bases). This CDR3 spans 15 amino acids. V lost 1 base, J lost 5 bases, and 15 bases lay in between. Germline V CDR1 and CDR2: SGHAT, FQNNGV. CDR3 DNA: TGTGCCAGCAGCTTAGCGGTGGCAGGACTCCACGAGCAGTACTTC. Its translation: CASSLAVAGLHEQYF.

This chain links TRBV2 with TRBJ1-5, with 8 bases that match TRBD1. CDR3 length: 13 residues. V trimming: 10 bases; J trimming: 7 bases; junction bases outside the gene matches: 9. In germline, CDR1 is SNHLY, CDR2 FYNNEI. In DNA, the CDR3 is TGTGCCACCTCCGGACAGGGTAAGCAGCCCCAGCATTTT. Translated: CATSGQGKQPQHF.

The chain uses TRBV5-4 and TRBJ1-2; D unresolved. This CDR3 is built from 14 residues. CDR1 and CDR2 from the germline V gene are SGHNT and YYREEE (reference sequence). The V end was cut by 1 base, the J end by 4 bases, with 11 bases between. The CDR3: CASSLYRSVYGYTF. The DNA of the CDR3 is TGTGCCAGCAGCTTGTATAGGTCAGTCTATGGCTACACCTTC.

The chain is built from TRBV27 and TRBJ2-3; no definite D call. Germline CDR1 reads MNHEY; CDR2 reads SMNVEV (reference sequence). This CDR3 has 14 residues. Trimming stripped 5 bases from V and 2 bases from J, with 11 bases between. The CDR3 DNA reads TGTGCCAGCAGTCTCTTACGGCCCACAGATACGCAGTATTTT. This gives the protein CASSLLRPTDTQYF.

For the CDR3, the DNA is TGCGCCAGCAGTTACTCTGGGGCCAACGTCCTGACTTTC. As protein: CASSYSGANVLTF. The chain carries TRBV10-2 and TRBJ2-6; D gene uncertain. V lost 5 bases and J 0 bases, leaving 2 bases between the germline ends. The CDR3 totals 13 residues. Germline CDR1 reads WSHSY; CDR2 reads SAAADI.

The rearrangement uses TRBV3-1 (or the pseudogene TRBV3-2) and TRBJ1-6; TRBD1 matches 7 bases. The CDR3 totals 14 residues. Unmatched junction bases numbered 4, after V lost 3 bases and J lost 8 bases. The germline V gene encodes CDR1 LGHDT and CDR2 YNNKEL (reference sequence). The CDR3 coding sequence is TGTGCCAGCAGCCACCCCGACAGGGATTCACCCCTCCACTTT. Translated: CASSHPDRDSPLHF.

The chain links TRBV3-1 (or the pseudogene TRBV3-2) to TRBJ2-2; D remains ambiguous. CDR3 length equals 16 residues. Between the trimmed V and J ends, which lost 0 bases and 0 bases, there was a span of 8 bases. CDR1 is LGHDT and CDR2 is YNNKEL in the germline V gene (reference sequence). This CDR3 reads CASSQEMYSNTGELFF. CDR3 DNA sequence: TGTGCCAGCAGCCAAGAAATGTATTCGAACACCGGGGAGCTGTTTTTT.

This sequence joins TRBV7-8 and TRBJ1-5; D remains unclear. CDR1 is SGHVS, CDR2 FQNEAQ, per germline. V was clipped by 3 bases and J by 6 bases, with 21 bases between them. There are 17 residues in the CDR3. The CDR3 sequence is CASSLIRVQVAVQPQHF. The CDR3 bases are TGTGCCAGCAGCTTGATCCGAGTCCAGGTTGCGGTTCAGCCCCAGCATTTT.

The V call is TRBV27, the J call TRBJ2-3, with D tentatively TRBD1 (5 bases). Trimming pared 1 base from V and 5 bases from J, leaving 19 bases between. CDR3 size: 17 residues. Germline values: CDR1 MNHEY, CDR2 SMNVEV (reference sequence). The CDR3 coding sequence is TGTGCCAGCAGTTTATTCAGCGTAAGGGGTACGGGAGATACGCAGTATTTT. This encodes CASSLFSVRGTGDTQYF.

This clone was recorded once. This chain joins TRBV3-1 (or the pseudogene TRBV3-2) and TRBJ2-7; maybe TRBD2 (6 bases). Germline CDR1 and CDR2: LGHDT and YNNKEL (reference sequence). The CDR3 has 16 amino acids. Trimming shortened V by 1 base and J by 6 bases, and 19 bases separated the two germline ends. The CDR3 sequence: CASSQGHGGSLPEQYF. CDR3 nucleotides: TGTGCCAGCAGCCAAGGGCACGGAGGGTCCCTTCCCGAGCAGTACTTC.

This chain connects TRBV4-2 to TRBJ2-3; TRBD2 agrees at 7 bases. Germline assignment: CDR1 LGHNA and CDR2 YNFKEQ. The CDR3 spans 16 residues. The V segment lost 1 base and the J segment 2 bases; nucleotides outside the gene matches: 6. CDR3 nucleotide sequence: TGTGCCAGCAGCCAAGTGTTCGGGGGGACCACAGATACGCAGTATTTT. Translated, it gives CASSQVFGGTTDTQYF.

The rearrangement joins TRBV10-2 to TRBJ1-2, with TRBD1 matching over 11 bases. The V gene's germline CDR1 is WSHSY and CDR2 SAAADI. The CDR3 length is 15 residues. V gave up 6 bases and J gave up 6 bases; unmatched junction bases: 9. CDR3 region: CASRGTGGYWDGYTF. CDR3 nucleotide sequence: TGCGCCAGCAGGGGGACAGGGGGGTATTGGGATGGCTACACCTTC.

This clone was detected only once. The gene calls are TRBV7-2 and TRBJ2-7; 15 bases are a match to TRBD2. The CDR3 loop spans 16 amino acids. Germline values: CDR1 SGHTA, CDR2 FQGNSA. The V gene end was trimmed by 5 bases and the J gene end by 4 bases; junction bases not matched to a gene: 6. The CDR3 protein is CASSQGLAGGFYEQYF. CDR3 nucleotide sequence: TGTGCCAGCAGCCAAGGACTAGCGGGGGGGTTTTACGAGCAGTACTTC.

The V gene is TRBV6-5, the J gene TRBJ2-1, with 8 bases aligning to TRBD2. V dropped 6 bases and J dropped 6; count of bases not matched to a gene: 10. This CDR3 region has 15 residues. The germline V gene has CDR1 MNHEY and CDR2 SVGAGI. CDR3 coding DNA: TGTGCCAGCAGCCGCCTTAGCGGGGAAAGCAATGAGCAGTTCTTC. Protein product: CASSRLSGESNEQFF.

The chain couples TRBV24-1 to TRBJ1-2, with 8 bases that match TRBD1. Germline CDR1 and CDR2: KGHDR and SFDVKD. V was pared by 4 bases and J by 5 bases, with 5 bases of the junction left unmatched. CDR3 length: 14 residues. The CDR3 loop reads CATSDTQGGYGYTF. DNA for the CDR3: TGTGCCACCAGTGACACACAGGGGGGATATGGCTACACCTTC.

This chain uses TRBV2 with TRBJ1-1; 7 bases agree with TRBD1. The V and J ends lost 4 bases and 3 bases, in that order; junction bases with no gene match: 5. Germline V gene lookup returns CDR1 SNHLY and CDR2 FYNNEI. The CDR3 spans 14 residues. CDR3 region: CASSAGQAHTEAFF. The CDR3 DNA sequence: TGTGCCAGCAGTGCAGGACAGGCCCACACTGAAGCTTTCTTT.